This T cell receptor (beta chain) derives from a study of T-cell reconstitution after alpha-beta-depleted transplantation in children. Per germline, CDR1 ENHRY and CDR2 SYGVKD. The CDR3 runs 14 residues. Trimming took off 0 bases at V and 3 bases at J, with 9 bases between the two ends. Unique molecular identifiers were built into the TCRbeta library. TCRdb re-analysed the PCR reads in MiXCR, keeping a single row per CDR3 protein. The table has around 600,000 distinct CDR3 sequences, 15% to 20% seen once; the top ten hold about 1.1%. This clonotype was sampled from a human donor who donated a stem cell graft to a child with acute myeloid leukemia. Sample: PBMCs from the stem cell graft donor, taken from the stem cell graft. The chain joins TRBV10-3 to TRBJ2-7; no clear D gene. CDR3 coding DNA: TGTGCCATCAGTGAGTCTCGGTCGGACTACGAGCAGTACGTC. This sequence encodes CAISESRSDYEQYV.